The clone carrying this TCR beta chain came up a few times. Other nucleotide sequences from this sample produce the same CDR3. This specimen comes from a study of control samples from healthy donors and cancer patients. Germline CDR1 reads SGHTA; CDR2 reads FQGNSA. V was pared by 1 base and J by 3 bases, with 5 bases of the junction left unmatched. This CDR3 has 17 amino acids. The table came from immunoSEQ multiplex PCR; TCRdb's copy has only in-frame clones and leaves some out. The table shows hundreds of thousands of clones, with roughly four fifths occurring only once. This clonotype originated in a woman aged 60-75 years with lung cancer. Sequencing input: PBMCs. The chain links TRBV7-2 to TRBJ2-1, with 11 bases that match TRBD2. The CDR3 sequence: CASSLVLAGANYNEQFF. In DNA, the CDR3 is TGTGCCAGCAGCTTAGTACTAGCGGGGGCCAACTACAATGAGCAGTTCTTC.